The entry below gives a single T cell receptor (beta chain) sequence along with its context. This sample is part of a study of control samples from healthy donors and cancer patients. Assay used: immunoSEQ multiplex PCR; TCRdb lists only in-frame clones, some missing. The table lists about 73,000 clones, approximately 94% of them singletons. The J segment lost 2 bases and the V segment lost 4 bases, leaving 7 bases of the junction unmatched. Germline lookup yields CDR1 SGHDT and CDR2 YYEEEE. This CDR3 has 15 residues. The clonotype was recovered from a woman aged 35 to 49 in good health. Material: blood. This sequence joins TRBV5-6 and TRBJ2-3, with 7 bases lining up with TRBD2. The CDR3 protein is CASSLGLGTTDTQYF. The CDR3 coding sequence is TGTGCCAGCAGCCTTGGACTAGGAACCACAGATACGCAGTATTTT.